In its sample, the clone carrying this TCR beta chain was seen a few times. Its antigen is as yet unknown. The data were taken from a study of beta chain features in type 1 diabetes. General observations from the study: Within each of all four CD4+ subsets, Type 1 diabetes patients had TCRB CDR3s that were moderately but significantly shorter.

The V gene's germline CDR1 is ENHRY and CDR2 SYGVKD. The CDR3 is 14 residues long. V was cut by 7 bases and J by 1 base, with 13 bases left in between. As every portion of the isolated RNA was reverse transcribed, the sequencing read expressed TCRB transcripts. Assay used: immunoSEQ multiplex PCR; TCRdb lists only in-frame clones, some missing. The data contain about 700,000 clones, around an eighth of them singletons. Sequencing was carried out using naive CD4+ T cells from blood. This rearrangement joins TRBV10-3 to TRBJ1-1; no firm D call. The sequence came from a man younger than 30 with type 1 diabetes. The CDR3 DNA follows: TGTGCCATCACCCGGGCCGCGGAGAACACTGAAGCTTTCTTT. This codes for CAITRAAENTEAFF.